These 17 T cell receptor beta chains originate from one sample sequenced in a study of cytomegalovirus exposure and HLA in healthy donors. Primers: 60 Vbeta forward and 13 Jbeta reverse. The table came from immunoSEQ multiplex PCR; TCRdb's copy has only in-frame clones and leaves some out. In the table there are about 160,000 clones, around nine tenths of which are singletons. The sample was PBMCs. Every receptor here comes from a young woman in good health and CMV-seronegative.

Note on this clone: A junction boundary mismatches the germline segment, possibly from a read error. This chain joins TRBV7-9 and TRBJ2-3; 12 nucleotides align to TRBD2. Germline CDR1 reads SEHNR; CDR2 reads FQNEAQ (reference sequence). This CDR3 has 14 residues. The CDR3 spells CASSLAGGADTQYF. The CDR3 region has the DNA TGTGCCAGCAGCCTAGCGGGAGGGGCAGATACGCAGTATTTT.

The chain has TRBV5-8 and TRBJ2-7, with D perhaps matching TRBD1 (5 bases). The CDR3 runs to 13 residues. Trimming shortened V by 0 bases and J by 5 bases, and 9 bases separated the two germline ends. The germline CDR1 and CDR2 sequences are SGHTS and YDEGEE. CDR3 in amino acids: CASSLGQGDEQYF. CDR3 nucleotide sequence: TGTGCCAGCAGCTTGGGGCAGGGCGACGAGCAGTACTTC. Full variable domain (remainder filled in from reference TRBV5-8 and TRBJ2-7): EAGVTQSPTHLIKTRGQQATLRCSPISGHTSVYWYQQALGLGLQFLLWYDEGEERNRGNFPPRFSGRQFPNYSSELNVNALELEDSALYLCASSLGQGDEQYFGPGTRLTVT.

This chain uses TRBV19 with TRBJ1-3, with 11 nucleotides matching TRBD1. The CDR3 has 19 amino acids. CDR1 is LNHDA and CDR2 is SQIVND in the germline V gene (reference sequence). J lost 1 base, V lost 7 bases, and 15 bases had no gene match. CDR3 sequence (DNA): TGTGCCAGTACCCCGAGAGGGGACAGGGGGTTTCGGTCTGGAAACACCATATATTTT. It codes for CASTPRGDRGFRSGNTIYF.

V usage is TRBV19 and J usage is TRBJ1-5, with D perhaps matching TRBD1 (5 bases). The CDR3 length is 14 residues. V dropped 3 bases and J dropped 3 bases, with 9 bases sitting between them. In germline, CDR1 is LNHDA, CDR2 SQIVND (reference sequence). The CDR3 sequence is CASSILRDNQPQHF. The CDR3 bases are TGTGCCAGTAGTATTCTCAGGGACAATCAGCCCCAGCATTTT.

The genes are TRBV6-5 and TRBJ1-1; tentatively, D is TRBD1 (5 bases). Between the trimmed V and J ends, which lost 3 bases and 5 bases, there was a span of 10 bases. Germline-derived CDR1 and CDR2 are MNHEY and SVGAGI. The CDR3 is made up of 13 amino acids. CDR3 in DNA: TGTGCCAGCAGTTATGGGGCTCGGACTGAAGCTTTCTTT. Encoded protein: CASSYGARTEAFF.

This clone has just a few counts. The V and J genes are TRBV14 and TRBJ2-1; the D is unclear. The CDR3 covers 12 residues. Trimming left V 1 base short and J 15 bases short, with 13 bases between. The germline gives CDR1 SGHDN, CDR2 FVKESK. CDR3 nucleotides: TGTGCCAGCAGCCAAGTGGCAGGTGTAGGGTTCTTC. Residues: CASSQVAGVGFF.

The J gene is TRBJ1-1, the V gene TRBV29-1; the match to TRBD1 covers 9 bases. Germline V gene lookup returns CDR1 SQVTM and CDR2 ANQGSEA. Trimming cost V 7 bases and J 4 bases; bases outside gene matches: 13. This CDR3 region has 15 residues. CDR3 region: CSAGHRGLAGTEAFF. Here the CDR3 DNA reads TGCAGCGCAGGGCACAGGGGGCTCGCTGGCACTGAAGCTTTCTTT. Complete variable domain (other parts from reference TRBV29-1 and TRBJ1-1): SAVISQKPSRDICQRGTSLTIQCQVDSQVTMMFWYRQQPGQSLTLIATANQGSEATYESGFVIDKFPISRPNLTFSTLTVSNMSPEDSSIYLCSAGHRGLAGTEAFFGQGTRLTVV.

The chain couples TRBV19 to TRBJ2-1; D remains unclear. The CDR3 is made up of 14 amino acids. V lost 5 bases, J lost 5 bases, and 13 bases lay in between. The germline V gene has CDR1 LNHDA and CDR2 SQIVND (reference sequence). The CDR3 DNA follows: TGTGCCAGTAGTCACCTCAGAATCGACAATGAGCAGTTCTTC. It is translated as CASSHLRIDNEQFF.

The J gene is TRBJ2-7, the V gene TRBV18; D is perhaps TRBD2 (5 bases). V was pared by 2 bases and J by 6 bases, with 11 bases between. The CDR3 is made up of 13 amino acids. Germline V gene lookup returns CDR1 KGHSH and CDR2 LQKENI. The CDR3 protein is CASSPGEGGEQYF. The DNA of the CDR3 is TGTGCCAGCTCACCAGGAGAGGGTGGCGAGCAGTACTTC.

The rearrangement links TRBV9 to TRBJ2-2, with D possibly being TRBD1 (6 bases). The CDR3 contains 16 residues. V dropped 0 bases and J dropped 2 bases, with 11 bases sitting between them. Germline CDR1 reads SGDLS; CDR2 reads YYNGEE. The CDR3 spells CASSVVGTRNTGELFF. CDR3 DNA: TGTGCCAGCAGCGTAGTTGGGACAAGAAACACCGGGGAGCTGTTTTTT.

V usage is TRBV7-2 and J usage is TRBJ2-3; D possibly corresponds to TRBD2 (6 bases). The CDR3 spans 16 residues. Trimming removed 2 bases from V and 1 base from J, with 13 bases in between. Germline loops: CDR1 SGHTA, CDR2 FQGNSA. CDR3 DNA sequence: TGTGCCAGCAGCTTAAGGCCTTCGGGGGGCACAGATACGCAGTATTTT. It is translated as CASSLRPSGGTDTQYF.

The chain has TRBV7-9 and TRBJ1-1, with D unclear. With 4 bases removed from V and 2 bases from J, the gap between germline ends came to 8 bases. The germline V gene encodes CDR1 SEHNR and CDR2 FQNEAQ (reference sequence). The CDR3 covers 13 residues. CDR3: CASSYAVNTEAFF. The CDR3 DNA sequence: TGTGCCAGCAGCTACGCAGTTAACACTGAAGCTTTCTTT.

The J gene is TRBJ2-5, the V gene TRBV6-5; TRBD2 matches 13 bases. The V gene's germline CDR1 is MNHEY and CDR2 SVGAGI. There are 15 residues in the CDR3. The V segment lost 6 bases and the J segment 5 bases; nucleotides outside the gene matches: 6. The CDR3: CASRMTSGGTETQYF. CDR3 nucleotides: TGTGCCAGCAGGATGACTAGCGGGGGGACGGAGACCCAGTACTTC.

The J gene is TRBJ1-2, the V gene TRBV27; 7 bases align to TRBD1. V was pared by 2 bases and J by 3 bases, with 3 bases of the junction left unmatched. Germline assignment: CDR1 MNHEY and CDR2 SMNVEV (reference sequence). CDR3 length: 14 amino acids. CDR3: CASSLKGADYGYTF. The CDR3 nucleotides are TGTGCCAGCAGTTTAAAGGGGGCTGACTATGGCTACACCTTC.

This clone was observed once. This chain connects TRBV30 to TRBJ1-2, with D possibly being TRBD1 (5 bases). CDR3 length equals 13 residues. Trimming took 3 bases from V and 6 from J, leaving 14 bases between them. From germline, CDR1 is GTSNPN and CDR2 SVGIG (reference sequence). The DNA of the CDR3 is TGTGCCTGGAGGGGGCACGTTCTAAATGGCTACACCTTC. Its translation: CAWRGHVLNGYTF.

The chain joins TRBV10-3 to TRBJ1-1; TRBD1 aligns across 10 bases. Germline V gene lookup returns CDR1 ENHRY and CDR2 SYGVKD. CDR3 length: 12 residues. V gave up 11 bases and J gave up 6 bases; unmatched junction bases: 6. This chain's CDR3 is CAAPTGGPEAFF. CDR3 in DNA: TGTGCCGCCCCGACAGGGGGCCCTGAAGCTTTCTTT.

The V call is TRBV6-6, the J call TRBJ2-2; 9 bases map to TRBD1. Germline V gives CDR1 MNHNY, CDR2 SVGAGI (reference sequence). V lost 4 bases to trimming and J lost 3 bases; unmatched junction nucleotides: 6. The CDR3 extends over 16 amino acids. The CDR3 nucleotides are TGTGCCAGCAGTTGGGACAGGGTCGTAGACACCGGGGAGCTGTTTTTT. The encoded protein is CASSWDRVVDTGELFF.